A selection of T cell receptor beta chains follows, all from one sample in a study of blood T cell repertoires in COVID-19. TCRdb keeps only in-frame clones here, not all; method: immunoSEQ multiplex PCR. This table has around 120,000 clones, about two thirds appearing once. The specimen was peripheral blood. The receptors here all came from a human donor with acute or convalescent COVID-19. The donor label of this sample is uncertain. The CDR3 runs from the conserved cysteine through the conserved F or W. Fields, in order: CDR3 DNA, CDR3 protein, V gene, J gene, D gene, clone size. A D gene is named only where the DNA matches it firmly. Part of the rows lack a size; the others show once, few, many or a class for expanded clones.

CDR3 DNA: TGTGCCATCCCCGGGGAAAGAAGCTCCTACAATGAGCAGTTCTTC
CDR3 protein: CAIPGERSSYNEQFF
V gene: TRBV6-5
J gene: TRBJ2-1
D gene: NA
clone size: once

CDR3 DNA: TGTGCCAGCAAGAAAGAGGTACGAGGACAGCCCCAGCATTTT
CDR3 protein: CASKKEVRGQPQHF
V gene: TRBV6-5
J gene: TRBJ1-5
D gene: NA
clone size: NA

CDR3 DNA: TGTGCCAACGTTATTCCGGGACAGGGATCTGAAGCTTTCTTT
CDR3 protein: CANVIPGQGSEAFF
V gene: TRBV2
J gene: TRBJ1-1
D gene: TRBD1
clone size: NA

CDR3 DNA: TGTGCCAGTACAGGTCCCGGTCACAATGAGCAGTTCTTC
CDR3 protein: CASTGPGHNEQFF
V gene: TRBV6-5
J gene: TRBJ2-1
D gene: NA
clone size: few

CDR3 DNA: TGCGCCAGCAGGGTGGAGGGGCGGAGCACTGAAGCTTTCTTT
CDR3 protein: CASRVEGRSTEAFF
V gene: TRBV10-1
J gene: TRBJ1-1
D gene: NA
clone size: NA

CDR3 DNA: TGTGCCAGCAGTCCGCGGTACGACAGGGGCATCGGAATTCGCAACTATGGCTACACCTTC
CDR3 protein: CASSPRYDRGIGIRNYGYTF
V gene: TRBV2
J gene: TRBJ1-2
D gene: TRBD1
clone size: NA

CDR3 DNA: TGTGCCAGCAGTCGGACAGCGACTTATGGCTACACCTTC
CDR3 protein: CASSRTATYGYTF
V gene: TRBV12-3/TRBV12-4
J gene: TRBJ1-2
D gene: NA
clone size: NA

CDR3 DNA: TGTGCCAGCAGCTTACCCCGGACTAGTGGCAATGAGCAGTTCTTC
CDR3 protein: CASSLPRTSGNEQFF
V gene: TRBV7-9
J gene: TRBJ2-1
D gene: TRBD2
clone size: many

CDR3 DNA: TGCGCCAGCAGCCAAAGATTGTCACAGAACACCGGGGAGCTGTTTTTT
CDR3 protein: CASSQRLSQNTGELFF
V gene: TRBV4-1
J gene: TRBJ2-2
D gene: NA
clone size: NA

CDR3 DNA: TGTGCCAGCAGCCGCTCGGAAGCTTTCTTT
CDR3 protein: CASSRSEAFF
V gene: TRBV7-8
J gene: TRBJ1-1
D gene: NA
clone size: NA

CDR3 DNA: TGTGCCAGCAGCGTAGCTACCAGCGGGGGGGCCGAGACAGATACGCAGTATTTT
CDR3 protein: CASSVATSGGAETDTQYF
V gene: TRBV9
J gene: TRBJ2-3
D gene: TRBD2
clone size: NA

CDR3 DNA: TGTGCCAGCAGTGAACCGGGACAGACTCTAGCCAAAAACATTCAGTACTTC
CDR3 protein: CASSEPGQTLAKNIQYF
V gene: TRBV2
J gene: TRBJ2-4
D gene: TRBD1
clone size: NA

CDR3 DNA: TGCGCCAGCACCTTCGTGGGACAGTCCAATTCACCCCTCCACTTT
CDR3 protein: CASTFVGQSNSPLHF
V gene: TRBV4-1
J gene: TRBJ1-6
D gene: TRBD1
clone size: few

CDR3 DNA: TGCAGCGTTGAAGACCGACAGGGCATGAACACTGAAGCTTTCTTT
CDR3 protein: CSVEDRQGMNTEAFF
V gene: TRBV29-1
J gene: TRBJ1-1
D gene: TRBD1
clone size: NA

CDR3 DNA: TGCGCCAGCAGACGGACAGGGCATCAAGAGACCCAGTACTTC
CDR3 protein: CASRRTGHQETQYF
V gene: TRBV5-1
J gene: TRBJ2-5
D gene: TRBD1
clone size: once

CDR3 DNA: TGTGCCAGCAGTAAGACAGGGGAAATCAACTATGGCTACACCTTC
CDR3 protein: CASSKTGEINYGYTF
V gene: TRBV2
J gene: TRBJ1-2
D gene: TRBD1
clone size: NA

CDR3 DNA: TGCGCCAGCAGGCGACAGGGGAGTTTATCGGGCCCTGGCACAGATACGCAGTATTTT
CDR3 protein: CASRRQGSLSGPGTDTQYF
V gene: TRBV5-1
J gene: TRBJ2-3
D gene: TRBD1
clone size: NA

CDR3 DNA: TGTGCCAGCAGCGTAAATACAGGGGGTCGAGAGACCCAGTACTTC
CDR3 protein: CASSVNTGGRETQYF
V gene: TRBV9
J gene: TRBJ2-5
D gene: TRBD1
clone size: few

CDR3 DNA: TGTGCCAGCAGCTCGTTCTGGGGAGGAAACACTGAAGCTTTCTTT
CDR3 protein: CASSSFWGGNTEAFF
V gene: TRBV7-9
J gene: TRBJ1-1
D gene: NA
clone size: few

CDR3 DNA: TGTGCCAGCAGTTTATCGGCGAAGGCAGCAGGGTGGAGTCAGCCCCAGCATTTT
CDR3 protein: CASSLSAKAAGWSQPQHF
V gene: TRBV27
J gene: TRBJ1-5
D gene: NA
clone size: NA

CDR3 DNA: TGTGCCACCTCGGACGGGGACTCTGGGGCCAACGTCCTGACTTTC
CDR3 protein: CATSDGDSGANVLTF
V gene: TRBV6-5
J gene: TRBJ2-6
D gene: NA
clone size: NA

CDR3 DNA: TGTGCCAGCAGCCCACGACAGGGACGAAATTCACCCCTCCACTTT
CDR3 protein: CASSPRQGRNSPLHF
V gene: TRBV6-2/TRBV6-3
J gene: TRBJ1-6
D gene: TRBD1
clone size: NA

CDR3 DNA: TGCAGCGTTAACTCCGGGACATCAGGGACCCAGTACTTC
CDR3 protein: CSVNSGTSGTQYF
V gene: TRBV29-1
J gene: TRBJ2-5
D gene: NA
clone size: NA

CDR3 DNA: TGTGCCAGCAGCCCCGGGCCCTCGGCGGGTACGCAGTATTTT
CDR3 protein: CASSPGPSAGTQYF
V gene: TRBV7-2
J gene: TRBJ2-3
D gene: NA
clone size: NA

CDR3 DNA: TGTGCCAGCAGCCCGGGACTAGCGCAAGAGACCCAGTACTTC
CDR3 protein: CASSPGLAQETQYF
V gene: TRBV7-2
J gene: TRBJ2-5
D gene: TRBD2
clone size: NA

CDR3 DNA: TGCAGCGCTCGCGGCGCCACAGATACGCAGTATTTT
CDR3 protein: CSARGATDTQYF
V gene: TRBV29-1
J gene: TRBJ2-3
D gene: NA
clone size: few

CDR3 DNA: TGTGCCAGCAGCTTGGGCCTTCAGGGATATCAGCCCCAGCATTTT
CDR3 protein: CASSLGLQGYQPQHF
V gene: TRBV5-5
J gene: TRBJ1-5
D gene: NA
clone size: once

CDR3 DNA: TGTGCCAGCAGCTTAGGACTGGCTGCCAGCACAGATACGCAGTATTTT
CDR3 protein: CASSLGLAASTDTQYF
V gene: TRBV7-9
J gene: TRBJ2-3
D gene: NA
clone size: once

CDR3 DNA: TGTGCTAGTGCCCTGATCGGACTAGCGGGGGGGATGGATACGCAGTATTTT
CDR3 protein: CASALIGLAGGMDTQYF
V gene: TRBV12-5
J gene: TRBJ2-3
D gene: TRBD2
clone size: NA

CDR3 DNA: TGTGCCAGCAGTTACCGCCAGACAGGGTTCGATGAGCAGTTCTTC
CDR3 protein: CASSYRQTGFDEQFF
V gene: TRBV6-5
J gene: TRBJ2-1
D gene: TRBD1
clone size: NA

CDR3 DNA: TGTGCCAGCAGCACCCCTTTGGGGGGATTCCCCATGAACACTGAAGCTTTCTTT
CDR3 protein: CASSTPLGGFPMNTEAFF
V gene: TRBV2
J gene: TRBJ1-1
D gene: NA
clone size: few

CDR3 DNA: TGTGCCACCGGAGGGAATAATTCACCCCTCCACTTT
CDR3 protein: CATGGNNSPLHF
V gene: TRBV10-3
J gene: TRBJ1-6
D gene: NA
clone size: NA

CDR3 DNA: TGCAGTGCCCCGGACACTGAAGCTTTCTTT
CDR3 protein: CSAPDTEAFF
V gene: TRBV20-1
J gene: TRBJ1-1
D gene: NA
clone size: NA

CDR3 DNA: TGTGCCAGCTCACCGACCGGGGGGAACACTGAAGCTTTCTTT
CDR3 protein: CASSPTGGNTEAFF
V gene: TRBV18
J gene: TRBJ1-1
D gene: NA
clone size: NA

CDR3 DNA: TGTGCCAGCAGTTACACAGGGGGCCAGAGTCAGCCCCAGCATTTT
CDR3 protein: CASSYTGGQSQPQHF
V gene: TRBV6-5
J gene: TRBJ1-5
D gene: TRBD1
clone size: NA

CDR3 DNA: TGTGCCACCACGGGGAACACTGAAGCTTTCTTT
CDR3 protein: CATTGNTEAFF
V gene: TRBV6-5
J gene: TRBJ1-1
D gene: NA
clone size: NA

CDR3 DNA: TGCGCCAGCAGCTTGGACGGCTATGGCTACACCTTC
CDR3 protein: CASSLDGYGYTF
V gene: TRBV5-1
J gene: TRBJ1-2
D gene: NA
clone size: NA

CDR3 DNA: TGTGCCAGCAGCGTTACCGGGACAGGGGCCAAAAACATTCAGTACTTC
CDR3 protein: CASSVTGTGAKNIQYF
V gene: TRBV2
J gene: TRBJ2-4
D gene: TRBD1
clone size: NA

CDR3 DNA: TGTGCCAGCAGTTCCCGACAGGTTCGAGCCAGCTCCTATAATTCACCCCTCCACTTT
CDR3 protein: CASSSRQVRASSYNSPLHF
V gene: TRBV27
J gene: TRBJ1-6
D gene: NA
clone size: few

CDR3 DNA: TGTGCCAGCGTCCTCGGTAGCAATCAGCCCCAGCATTTT
CDR3 protein: CASVLGSNQPQHF
V gene: TRBV6-6
J gene: TRBJ1-5
D gene: NA
clone size: NA

CDR3 DNA: TGTGCCAGCAGTTACTCGAACAGGGAGTTCTTC
CDR3 protein: CASSYSNREFF
V gene: TRBV6-5
J gene: TRBJ2-1
D gene: NA
clone size: NA

CDR3 DNA: TGTGCCAGCAGTCCGGGAGCGGGGGACACAGATACGCAGTATTTT
CDR3 protein: CASSPGAGDTDTQYF
V gene: TRBV27
J gene: TRBJ2-3
D gene: TRBD2
clone size: NA

CDR3 DNA: TGTGCCAGCAGTGGACAGGGAATCAATGAGCAGTTCTTC
CDR3 protein: CASSGQGINEQFF
V gene: TRBV7-3
J gene: TRBJ2-1
D gene: TRBD1
clone size: NA

CDR3 DNA: TGTGCCAGCAGCTTAGCGCGCGGTATAGGGAGCGTCGTAAGTCAGCCCCAGCATTTT
CDR3 protein: CASSLARGIGSVVSQPQHF
V gene: TRBV7-2
J gene: TRBJ1-5
D gene: NA
clone size: NA

CDR3 DNA: TGCGCCAGCAGCCCCAGACAGGGGTATGGCTACACCTTC
CDR3 protein: CASSPRQGYGYTF
V gene: TRBV5-1
J gene: TRBJ1-2
D gene: TRBD1
clone size: NA

CDR3 DNA: TGTGCCAGTAGTGTCGGCCGGGACAGACTCTACAATGAGCAGTTCTTC
CDR3 protein: CASSVGRDRLYNEQFF
V gene: TRBV19
J gene: TRBJ2-1
D gene: TRBD1
clone size: NA

CDR3 DNA: TGTGCCAGCAGTTACTCGACAGGGACAACTGAAGCTTTCTTT
CDR3 protein: CASSYSTGTTEAFF
V gene: TRBV6-5
J gene: TRBJ1-1
D gene: TRBD1
clone size: NA